A single sample is the source of the 32 T cell receptor beta chains below, sequenced in a study of T cell repertoires in cytomegalovirus infection. A single record per CDR3 protein comes from TCRdb applying MiXCR to the reads. Of roughly 500,000 distinct CDR3 sequences listed, 16% were seen once; the top ten hold roughly a quarter. Sequencing input: CD8+ T cells from PBMCs. These receptors originate from a human donor in good health (CMV status not recorded). Some clones in this sample may be carry-over from other donors' samples.

This clonotype was seen repeatedly, ten times or more. The chain has TRBV5-4 and TRBJ2-1; 7 bases agree with TRBD1. V trimming: 5 bases; J trimming: 1 base; junction bases outside the gene matches: 15. The CDR3 spans 18 residues. Looked up from germline, CDR1 is SGHNT and CDR2 is YYREEE (reference sequence). The CDR3 DNA reads TGTGCCAGCAGATCTGACAGGGCCGACCAGAGGTCCTACAATGAGCAGTTCTTC. Encoded protein: CASRSDRADQRSYNEQFF.

V and J are TRBV7-6 and TRBJ1-2, with D maybe TRBD1 (5 bases). V lost 2 bases and J 4 bases, leaving 11 bases between the germline ends. Germline V lookup: CDR1 SGHVS, CDR2 FNYEAQ. The CDR3 consists of 14 residues. In nucleotides, the CDR3 is TGTGCCAGCAGCTTATCCGGCAGGGTCTATGGCTACACCTTC. Protein product: CASSLSGRVYGYTF.

This clonotype was recorded at least ten times. The rearrangement joins TRBV6-1 to TRBJ1-1; the D is unclear. The V gene lost 5 bases and the J gene lost 1 base, with 11 bases spanning the gap. This CDR3 is 14 amino acids long. Per the germline V gene, CDR1 is MNHNS and CDR2 is SASEGT. The CDR3 loop is CASSRNRANTEAFF. The CDR3 DNA follows: TGTGCCAGCAGTCGGAATAGGGCGAACACTGAAGCTTTCTTT.

There are a few counts of this clonotype. The rearrangement joins TRBV7-9 to TRBJ1-3; D call uncertain. This CDR3 has 16 amino acids. CDR1 is SEHNR and CDR2 is FQNEAQ in the germline V gene (reference sequence). V was shortened by 7 bases and J by 0 bases, with 16 bases between the two germline ends. CDR3 DNA sequence: TGTGCCAGCACCCCTCCGGAGGGATCCTCTGGAAACACCATATATTTT. Translated: CASTPPEGSSGNTIYF.

The chain recombines TRBV13 with TRBJ2-1, with D maybe TRBD1 (6 bases). V was pared by 2 bases and J by 2 bases, with 13 bases between. Per germline, CDR1 PRHDT and CDR2 FYEKMQ (reference sequence). CDR3 length: 16 amino acids. DNA of the CDR3: TGTGCCAGCAGCTTACTTCAGGGGTACACCTACAATGAGCAGTTCTTC. Its protein product is CASSLLQGYTYNEQFF.

This clonotype appeared many times. The chain recombines TRBV28 with TRBJ2-3; the D call may be TRBD1 or TRBD2 (6 bases each). The CDR3 loop spans 16 amino acids. V was shortened by 5 bases and J by 0 bases, with 15 bases between the two germline ends. Germline V gene sequence: CDR1 MDHEN, CDR2 SYDVKM. The CDR3 loop reads CASSGGIGGSTDTQYF. CDR3 nucleotide sequence: TGTGCCAGCAGTGGAGGGATAGGGGGTAGCACAGATACGCAGTATTTT. Using reference TRBV28 and TRBJ2-3 for the parts outside the CDR3, the full variable domain is DVKVTQSSRYLVKRTGEKVFLECVQDMDHENMFWYRQDPGLGLRLIYFSYDVKMKEKGDIPEGYSVSREKKERFSLILESASTNQTSMYLCASSGGIGGSTDTQYFGPGTRLTVL.

This clonotype was counted ten times or more. This rearrangement joins TRBV4-1 to TRBJ1-2, with 9 nucleotides matching TRBD1. CDR3 length: 16 amino acids. Trimming took 4 bases from V and 4 from J; bases not matched to a gene: 10. Germline V gene data show CDR1 as MGHRA and CDR2 as YSYEKL. CDR3 amino acids: CASSPETGGTFYGYTF. DNA of the CDR3: TGCGCCAGCAGCCCGGAGACAGGGGGTACCTTCTATGGCTACACCTTC.

This clonotype has more than one count but fewer than ten. CDR3 nucleotides: TGTGCCAGCAGCATTCGGCGGGAGACGCGCACCGGGGAGCTGTTTTTT. Translated, it gives CASSIRRETRTGELFF. The chain recombines TRBV5-4 with TRBJ2-2; the match to TRBD2 covers 7 bases. V gave up 4 bases and J gave up 4 bases; unmatched junction bases: 10. CDR1 and CDR2 from the germline V gene are SGHNT and YYREEE (reference sequence). This CDR3 has 16 amino acids.

This clonotype was counted a few times. The chain joins TRBV5-1 to TRBJ1-6; TRBD1 agrees at 7 bases. This CDR3 region has 16 residues. Germline V gene sequence: CDR1 SGHRS, CDR2 YFSETQ. Germline trimming cut 3 bases from V and 7 bases from J; bases unmatched to any gene: 10. The CDR3 DNA is TGCGCCAGCAGCTCGGGACAGTATTCGGGGAATTCACCCCTCCACTTT. This translates into CASSSGQYSGNSPLHF.

This clonotype was counted ten times or more. The V and J genes are TRBV12-3 or TRBV12-4 and TRBJ2-3; 7 bases fit TRBD2. The V segment lost 5 bases and the J segment 0 bases; nucleotides outside the gene matches: 11. The CDR3 loop spans 17 amino acids. Written as DNA, the CDR3 is TGTGCCAGCAGTCGAACCGGACTAGTCCAAAGCACAGATACGCAGTATTTT. Residues: CASSRTGLVQSTDTQYF.

This clonotype was seen more than once but under ten times. The chain has TRBV12-3 or TRBV12-4 and TRBJ2-2, with D tentatively TRBD1 or TRBD2 (6 bases each). The CDR3 loop spans 15 amino acids. Trimming stripped 4 bases from V and 7 bases from J, with 16 bases between. For the CDR3, the DNA is TGTGCCAGCAGTTCGCGCGGGACAAGGGGCGGGGAGCTGTTTTTT. Residues: CASSSRGTRGGELFF.

This clonotype was detected only a few times. This rearrangement joins TRBV6-5 to TRBJ2-1, with 11 bases identical to TRBD2. The CDR3 extends over 14 amino acids. The junction had 1 base not matched to a gene; V was cut back by 3 bases and J by 6 bases. CDR1 and CDR2 (germline): MNHEY, SVGAGI. The CDR3 loop reads CASSYSGRANEQFF. CDR3 nucleotides: TGTGCCAGCAGTTATAGCGGGAGGGCCAATGAGCAGTTCTTC.

Only a few counts were recorded for this clonotype. This chain joins TRBV3-1 and TRBJ2-1; D is possibly TRBD1 (5 bases). The CDR3 contains 16 residues. Trimming stripped 1 base from V and 9 bases from J, with 19 bases between. Germline V CDR1 and CDR2: LGHDT, YNNKEL (reference sequence). The CDR3 region is CASSQVAGPTSTEQFF. CDR3 nucleotide sequence: TGTGCCAGCAGCCAAGTAGCAGGGCCTACCTCGACTGAGCAGTTCTTC.

This clonotype was seen repeatedly, ten times or more. The J gene is TRBJ1-2, the V gene TRBV12-5, with 9 nucleotides matching TRBD1. J gave up 0 bases and V 4 bases, and 3 bases lay outside the gene matches. CDR1 is LGHNT and CDR2 is FRNRAP in the germline V gene. This CDR3 has 15 residues. The CDR3: CASGWGQGANYGYTF. The CDR3 nucleotides are TGTGCTAGTGGTTGGGGACAGGGAGCTAACTATGGCTACACCTTC.

This clonotype came up a few times. V and J are TRBV5-6 and TRBJ1-1; the D is unclear. V gave up 1 base and J gave up 5 bases, with 12 bases separating them. Per germline, CDR1 SGHDT and CDR2 YYEEEE. This CDR3 region has 14 residues. This chain's CDR3 is CASSLNFVSTEAFF. The CDR3 bases are TGTGCCAGCAGCTTGAATTTCGTCTCTACTGAAGCTTTCTTT.

CDR3 coding DNA: TGCGCCAGCTTGGGGCTTTCCTATGGCTACACCTTC. It codes for CASLGLSYGYTF. V and J are TRBV10-1 and TRBJ1-2, with D tentatively TRBD1 (5 bases). In germline, CDR1 is WNHNN, CDR2 SYGVQD (reference sequence). This CDR3 is built from 12 residues. The V end lost 8 bases, the J end lost 4 bases, and 11 bases lay between the germline ends.

This chain connects TRBV6-5 to TRBJ1-2; D not certain. From germline, CDR1 is MNHEY and CDR2 SVGAGI. Trimming took off 6 bases at V and 8 bases at J, with 16 bases between the two ends. CDR3 size: 13 residues. CDR3 DNA sequence: TGTGCCAGCAGAGCGGGCCGGGGAACCGGCTACACCTTC. Amino acids: CASRAGRGTGYTF.

This chain joins TRBV20-1 and TRBJ2-2; TRBD2 matches at 10 bases. Trimming at V came to 0 bases and at J to 3 bases, leaving 7 bases not matched to a gene. CDR1 is DFQATT, CDR2 SNEGSKA, per germline (reference sequence). CDR3 size: 17 residues. CDR3 nucleotides: TGCAGTGCTAGAGATCAGCTAGCGGGGGCCCACACCGGGGAGCTGTTTTTT. Its translation is CSARDQLAGAHTGELFF.

This clonotype has only a few counts. The genes are TRBV15 and TRBJ2-2; TRBD2 is a possible D gene (6 bases). Germline V gene lookup returns CDR1 LNHNV and CDR2 YYDKDF (reference sequence). The CDR3 is 17 amino acids. Trimming took 3 bases from V and 0 from J, leaving 14 bases between them. The CDR3, as DNA: TGTGCCACCAGCAGCACTTCCCGGGAGCCGAACACCGGGGAGCTGTTTTTT. It is translated as CATSSTSREPNTGELFF.

This clonotype was observed a handful of times. The chain joins TRBV19 to TRBJ2-1, with D tentatively TRBD1 (7 bases). Germline CDR1 is LNHDA and CDR2 is SQIVND (reference sequence). The CDR3 covers 14 residues. V was pared by 4 bases and J by 6 bases, with 13 bases between. The CDR3 here is CASSRAGGFNEQFF. CDR3 in DNA: TGTGCCAGTAGTAGGGCAGGGGGGTTCAATGAGCAGTTCTTC.

This clonotype has a handful of counts. This chain links TRBV19 with TRBJ1-1; D is perhaps TRBD1 (6 bases). The CDR3 length is 14 residues. Trimming removed 5 bases from V and 3 bases from J, with 13 bases in between. Germline assignment: CDR1 LNHDA and CDR2 SQIVND (reference sequence). CDR3 bases: TGTGCCAGTAGTCTAAAGACAGGATACACTGAAGCTTTCTTT. Protein: CASSLKTGYTEAFF.

V gene TRBV4-2 combines with J gene TRBJ2-1, with 9 positions matching TRBD2. Germline CDR1 LGHNA, CDR2 YNFKEQ. J was trimmed by 8 bases and V by 2 bases; bases with no gene match: 7. This CDR3 spans 15 amino acids. CDR3 in DNA: TGTGCCAGCAGCCAAACCGCGGGGGGGCTCGATGAGCAGTTCTTC. Encoded protein: CASSQTAGGLDEQFF.

V is TRBV20-1 and J is TRBJ2-7; 8 bases match TRBD1. Germline-derived CDR1 and CDR2 are DFQATT and SNEGSKA (reference sequence). V dropped 3 bases and J dropped 5; count of bases not matched to a gene: 12. The CDR3 consists of 15 residues. The CDR3 nucleotides read TGCAGTGCTAGTGACCGGGACAGGTCTCGCGACGAGCAGTACTTC. Amino acid sequence: CSASDRDRSRDEQYF.

This clonotype showed up many times. V and J are TRBV12-3 or TRBV12-4 and TRBJ1-1; D is uncertain. This CDR3 is 15 amino acids long. V lost 4 bases, J lost 1 base, and 13 bases lay in between. CDR3 in DNA: TGTGCCAGCAGTTCAACGACGGCCACGAACACTGAAGCTTTCTTT. Translating gives CASSSTTATNTEAFF.

Regarding this clonotype: Because it lacks the conserved phenylalanine or tryptophan at the end, this CDR3 is likely a read error. The chain links TRBV7-2 to TRBJ2-5, with 15 bases that match TRBD2. There are 18 residues in the CDR3. CDR1 is SGHTA and CDR2 is FQGNSA in the germline V gene. CDR3 in amino acids: CASSPGTSGRPYQETQYL. CDR3 DNA sequence: TGTGCAAGCAGCCCGGGGACTAGCGGGAGGCCGTACCAAGAGACCCAGTACTTA.

V gene TRBV9 combines with J gene TRBJ1-5; tentatively, D is TRBD1 (5 bases). CDR3 length: 14 amino acids. V lost 3 bases, J lost 4 bases, and 11 bases lay in between. Per germline, CDR1 SGDLS and CDR2 YYNGEE. DNA of the CDR3: TGTGCCAGCAGCGAGAGGGGTGAGAATCAGCCCCAGCATTTT. This gives the protein CASSERGENQPQHF.

This clonotype was seen ten or more times. The gene calls are TRBV7-9 and TRBJ2-1; 7 nucleotides match TRBD1. Germline CDR1 reads SEHNR; CDR2 reads FQNEAQ (reference sequence). Trimming took 5 bases from V and 9 from J; bases not matched to a gene: 13. CDR3 length: 15 amino acids. The CDR3 nucleotides are TGTGCCAGCAGCGCTCCCGACAGGGTAGGGGCTGAGCAGTTCTTC. This sequence encodes CASSAPDRVGAEQFF.

The rearrangement links TRBV11-3 to TRBJ2-1, with D tentatively TRBD1 (6 bases). The CDR3 covers 14 residues. Germline values: CDR1 SGHNT, CDR2 YENEEA. V lost 5 bases to trimming and J lost 3 bases, with 11 bases between them. This CDR3 reads CASSIRQDYNEQFF. Written as DNA, the CDR3 is TGTGCCAGCAGCATCAGACAGGACTACAATGAGCAGTTCTTC.

The sample holds many counts of this clonotype. V and J are TRBV2 and TRBJ2-7, with a weak D call TRBD1 (6 bases). The CDR3 sequence is 15 residues long. In germline, CDR1 is SNHLY, CDR2 FYNNEI. Trimming left V 0 bases short and J 3 bases short, with 12 bases between. CDR3 in DNA: TGTGCCAGCAGTGAAGCACAGGGCGAGATCTACGAGCAGTACTTC. Its translation is CASSEAQGEIYEQYF.

Many counts were recorded for this clonotype. This rearrangement joins TRBV27 to TRBJ2-7, with 12 bases fitting TRBD1. There are 16 residues in the CDR3. In germline, CDR1 is MNHEY, CDR2 SMNVEV (reference sequence). V shed 4 bases, J shed 7 bases, and the junction held 11 bases outside the gene matches. CDR3 DNA sequence: TGTGCCAGCAGTTGGGCCCCGGGACAGGGGGCTCATGAGCAGTACTTC. Its protein product is CASSWAPGQGAHEQYF.

The rearrangement joins TRBV7-9 to TRBJ1-1; D possibly corresponds to TRBD1 (5 bases). Trimming cost V 5 bases and J 2 bases, with 15 bases left between them. The CDR3 is 15 residues long. The germline gives CDR1 SEHNR, CDR2 FQNEAQ (reference sequence). Here the CDR3 reads CASSTYRSPNTEAFF. The CDR3 DNA reads TGTGCCAGCAGCACATACAGGTCTCCAAACACTGAAGCTTTCTTT.

This clonotype was seen only once. V and J are TRBV25-1 and TRBJ2-1, with TRBD2 as a possible D gene (5 bases). The V and J ends lost 3 bases and 0 bases respectively, with 18 bases between them. Germline V gene sequence: CDR1 MGHDK, CDR2 SYGVNS. The CDR3 extends over 18 amino acids. This CDR3 reads CASSDLHVGVSSYNEQFF. In DNA, the CDR3 is TGTGCCAGCAGTGATCTTCACGTCGGGGTGAGCTCCTACAATGAGCAGTTCTTC. The entire variable domain, with the rest obtained from reference TRBV25-1 and TRBJ2-1, is as follows: EADIYQTPRYLVIGTGKKITLECSQTMGHDKMYWYQQDPGMELHLIHYSYGVNSTEKGDLSSESTVSRIRTEHFPLTLESARPSHTSQYLCASSDLHVGVSSYNEQFFGPGTRLTVL.